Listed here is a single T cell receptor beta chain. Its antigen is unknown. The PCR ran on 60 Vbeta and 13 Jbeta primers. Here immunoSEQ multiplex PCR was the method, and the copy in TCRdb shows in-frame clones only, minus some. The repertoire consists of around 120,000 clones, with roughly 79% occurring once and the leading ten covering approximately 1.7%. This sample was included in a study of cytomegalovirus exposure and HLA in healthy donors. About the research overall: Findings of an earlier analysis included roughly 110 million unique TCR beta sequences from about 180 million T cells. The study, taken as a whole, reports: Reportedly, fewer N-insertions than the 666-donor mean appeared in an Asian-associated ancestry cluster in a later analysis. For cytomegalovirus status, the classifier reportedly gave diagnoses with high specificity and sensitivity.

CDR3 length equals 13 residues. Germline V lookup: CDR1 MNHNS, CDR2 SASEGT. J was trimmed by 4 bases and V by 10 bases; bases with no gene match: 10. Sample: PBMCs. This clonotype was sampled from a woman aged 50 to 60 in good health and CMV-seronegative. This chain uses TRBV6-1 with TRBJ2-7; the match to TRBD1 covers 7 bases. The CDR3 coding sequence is TGTGCCAACTCTAAAGACAGGGCGTACGAGCAGTACTTC. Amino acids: CANSKDRAYEQYF.